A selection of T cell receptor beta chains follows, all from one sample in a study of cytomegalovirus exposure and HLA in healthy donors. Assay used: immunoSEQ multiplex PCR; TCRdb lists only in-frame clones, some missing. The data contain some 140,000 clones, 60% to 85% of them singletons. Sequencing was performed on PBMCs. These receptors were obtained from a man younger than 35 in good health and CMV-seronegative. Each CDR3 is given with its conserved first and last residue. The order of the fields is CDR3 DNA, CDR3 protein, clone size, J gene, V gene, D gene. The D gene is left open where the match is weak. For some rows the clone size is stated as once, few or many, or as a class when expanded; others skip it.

CDR3 DNA: TGTGCCAGCAGCCAAGAGGACAGGATGAACACTGAAGCTTTCTTT; CDR3 protein: CASSQEDRMNTEAFF; clone size: NA; J gene: TRBJ1-1; V gene: TRBV4-2; D gene: TRBD1
CDR3 DNA: TGTGCCAGCAGTTTCGGACAGGGAGGGAGGGATGAGCAGTTCTTC; CDR3 protein: CASSFGQGGRDEQFF; clone size: NA; J gene: TRBJ2-1; V gene: TRBV11-2; D gene: NA
CDR3 DNA: TGTGCCAGCAGTCTCCGACAGAATGAAAAACTGTTTTTT; CDR3 protein: CASSLRQNEKLFF; clone size: few; J gene: TRBJ1-4; V gene: TRBV6-6; D gene: NA
CDR3 DNA: TGTGCCAGCAGGCGGGGAGGCAGGGTGATAGTCTACACCTTC; CDR3 protein: CASRRGGRVIVYTF; clone size: NA; J gene: TRBJ1-2; V gene: TRBV6-1; D gene: NA
CDR3 DNA: TGCAGCGTTGAAGTTGGCGGGCGAGGAGCTTTCTTT; CDR3 protein: CSVEVGGRGAFF; clone size: NA; J gene: TRBJ1-1; V gene: TRBV29-1; D gene: NA
CDR3 DNA: TGCGCCAGCAGCCAAGAGTGGATAGCGGGGGCCACTAGCACAGATACGCAGTATTTT; CDR3 protein: CASSQEWIAGATSTDTQYF; clone size: NA; J gene: TRBJ2-3; V gene: TRBV4-3; D gene: TRBD2
CDR3 DNA: TGTGCCAGCAGCAAACAACTAGCGGGGGGGCCATCCGGGGAGCTGTTTTTT; CDR3 protein: CASSKQLAGGPSGELFF; clone size: NA; J gene: TRBJ2-2; V gene: TRBV7-2; D gene: TRBD2
CDR3 DNA: TGTGCCAGCAGCTTAGGGGGCCTCAATCAGCCCCAGCATTTT; CDR3 protein: CASSLGGLNQPQHF; clone size: NA; J gene: TRBJ1-5; V gene: TRBV7-9; D gene: NA
CDR3 DNA: TGCAGCGTTGTAGAGGGACAGGGGTATGAGCAGTTCTTC; CDR3 protein: CSVVEGQGYEQFF; clone size: once; J gene: TRBJ2-1; V gene: TRBV29-1; D gene: TRBD1
CDR3 DNA: TGTGCCAGCAGCCAAACAGGGCCCACTGAAGCTTTCTTT; CDR3 protein: CASSQTGPTEAFF; clone size: once; J gene: TRBJ1-1; V gene: TRBV7-9; D gene: NA
CDR3 DNA: TGTGCCAGCAGCTTAGTGCAGGGCCCTATGCAAGAGACCCAGTACTTC; CDR3 protein: CASSLVQGPMQETQYF; clone size: NA; J gene: TRBJ2-5; V gene: TRBV7-9; D gene: NA
CDR3 DNA: TGTGCCAGCAGTTCCCCCAGGGTTCGTGATGAAAAACTGTTTTTT; CDR3 protein: CASSSPRVRDEKLFF; clone size: few; J gene: TRBJ1-4; V gene: TRBV6-6; D gene: NA
CDR3 DNA: TGTGCCAGCAGCAATCAACAGGGTTTGGAGCAGTACTTC; CDR3 protein: CASSNQQGLEQYF; clone size: NA; J gene: TRBJ2-7; V gene: TRBV9; D gene: NA
CDR3 DNA: TGTGCCAGCACGCAGGGGGCCGCGAACACCGGGGAGCTGTTTTTT; CDR3 protein: CASTQGAANTGELFF; clone size: NA; J gene: TRBJ2-2; V gene: TRBV27; D gene: TRBD1
CDR3 DNA: TGTGCCAGCAGCGTAGGGGGTGGGGCCGGGGAGACCCAGTACTTC; CDR3 protein: CASSVGGGAGETQYF; clone size: NA; J gene: TRBJ2-5; V gene: TRBV9; D gene: NA
CDR3 DNA: TGTGCCAGTAGTATTAGCGCGGATTCACCCCTCCACTTT; CDR3 protein: CASSISADSPLHF; clone size: NA; J gene: TRBJ1-6; V gene: TRBV19; D gene: NA
CDR3 DNA: TGCAGCGTTGATGTAGCCAGGGGAGGGAGTGGCTACACCTTC; CDR3 protein: CSVDVARGGSGYTF; clone size: NA; J gene: TRBJ1-2; V gene: TRBV29-1; D gene: NA
CDR3 DNA: TGTGCCAGCAGCTTATCCATGGCCCTCGCCGAGCAGTACTTC; CDR3 protein: CASSLSMALAEQYF; clone size: NA; J gene: TRBJ2-7; V gene: TRBV7-2; D gene: NA
CDR3 DNA: TGTGCCTGGAGCCGAGACAGGGGTTGGAGTGAGCAGTTCTTC; CDR3 protein: CAWSRDRGWSEQFF; clone size: NA; J gene: TRBJ2-1; V gene: TRBV30; D gene: TRBD1
CDR3 DNA: TGTGCTAGCAGCTTAGTAGTGGGGGGCGACAGGGCGAGGAGAGGCACTGAAGCTTTCTTT; CDR3 protein: CASSLVVGGDRARRGTEAFF; clone size: once; J gene: TRBJ1-1; V gene: TRBV7-7; D gene: TRBD1
CDR3 DNA: TGTGCCAGCAAAGCCGGGGGCAATCAGCCCCAGCATTTT; CDR3 protein: CASKAGGNQPQHF; clone size: NA; J gene: TRBJ1-5; V gene: TRBV6-1; D gene: NA
CDR3 DNA: TGTGCCTGGAGCGAATGGACGGGGATTAGCAATCAGCCCCAGCATTTT; CDR3 protein: CAWSEWTGISNQPQHF; clone size: NA; J gene: TRBJ1-5; V gene: TRBV30; D gene: NA
CDR3 DNA: TGTGCCAGCAGCCAAGAACTTCCCTCCTACAATGAGCAGTTCTTC; CDR3 protein: CASSQELPSYNEQFF; clone size: NA; J gene: TRBJ2-1; V gene: TRBV4-2; D gene: NA
CDR3 DNA: TGTGCCAGCAGTGAACCGGGACAGGGAGATGGCTACACCTTC; CDR3 protein: CASSEPGQGDGYTF; clone size: NA; J gene: TRBJ1-2; V gene: TRBV6-1; D gene: TRBD1
CDR3 DNA: TGTGCCAGCAGCCAAGGAGCGGGGGACCACAATGAGCAGTTCTTC; CDR3 protein: CASSQGAGDHNEQFF; clone size: few; J gene: TRBJ2-1; V gene: TRBV4-2; D gene: TRBD2
CDR3 DNA: TGTGCCAGCAGTGATCCGGGACATTTGGGGACCCAGTACTTC; CDR3 protein: CASSDPGHLGTQYF; clone size: NA; J gene: TRBJ2-5; V gene: TRBV6-1; D gene: NA
CDR3 DNA: TGTGCCAGCTCACCACCGTCGGGGGGGCTTAACTACGAGCAGTACTTC; CDR3 protein: CASSPPSGGLNYEQYF; clone size: NA; J gene: TRBJ2-7; V gene: TRBV18; D gene: TRBD2
CDR3 DNA: TGTGCCAGCAGCTTAGCAACTTTACGACAGGGGGCCTCACCCCTCCACTTT; CDR3 protein: CASSLATLRQGASPLHF; clone size: NA; J gene: TRBJ1-6; V gene: TRBV7-9; D gene: TRBD1
CDR3 DNA: TGTGCCAGCAGCTTCACAGGGGGAATGAACACTGAAGCTTTCTTT; CDR3 protein: CASSFTGGMNTEAFF; clone size: few; J gene: TRBJ1-1; V gene: TRBV5-6; D gene: TRBD1
CDR3 DNA: TGTGCCAGCAGTTTAAGGCAGGGGGTCTTCTACGAGCAGTACTTC; CDR3 protein: CASSLRQGVFYEQYF; clone size: NA; J gene: TRBJ2-7; V gene: TRBV11-2; D gene: TRBD1
CDR3 DNA: TGTGCCAGCAGTCCACCAGGCTCTGGGGCCAACGTCCTGACTTTC; CDR3 protein: CASSPPGSGANVLTF; clone size: many; J gene: TRBJ2-6; V gene: TRBV5-6; D gene: NA
CDR3 DNA: TGTGCCTGGAGCAGTAGGGGGCGAGGTGAGCAGTTCTTC; CDR3 protein: CAWSSRGRGEQFF; clone size: NA; J gene: TRBJ2-1; V gene: TRBV30; D gene: TRBD1
CDR3 DNA: TGTGCCAGCAGCTTGAGGCCTCCGGGTAATCACTACAATGAGCAGTTCTTC; CDR3 protein: CASSLRPPGNHYNEQFF; clone size: NA; J gene: TRBJ2-1; V gene: TRBV5-4; D gene: NA
CDR3 DNA: TGTGCCAGCAGCCCCTCGGTGGGGGGTTCTAATGAAAAACTGTTTTTT; CDR3 protein: CASSPSVGGSNEKLFF; clone size: NA; J gene: TRBJ1-4; V gene: TRBV7-6; D gene: NA
CDR3 DNA: TGCGCCAGCAGCTTCTCCGTCCGGGATGGCTACACCTTC; CDR3 protein: CASSFSVRDGYTF; clone size: NA; J gene: TRBJ1-2; V gene: TRBV5-1; D gene: NA
CDR3 DNA: TGTGCCTTTCTGGGACAGGGAAGAAGAAATGAGCAGTTCTTC; CDR3 protein: CAFLGQGRRNEQFF; clone size: NA; J gene: TRBJ2-1; V gene: TRBV2; D gene: TRBD1
CDR3 DNA: TGTGCCAGCACGTTTCGAGCCGCAAACTATGGCTACACCTTC; CDR3 protein: CASTFRAANYGYTF; clone size: few; J gene: TRBJ1-2; V gene: TRBV6-1; D gene: NA
CDR3 DNA: TGTGCCAGAAGCTTAGACCAGGGGCTAAACATTCAGTACTTC; CDR3 protein: CARSLDQGLNIQYF; clone size: NA; J gene: TRBJ2-4; V gene: TRBV7-5; D gene: NA
CDR3 DNA: TGTGCCAGCAGCTTAGGACAGGGGGCACAGGAAAAACTGTTTTTT; CDR3 protein: CASSLGQGAQEKLFF; clone size: NA; J gene: TRBJ1-4; V gene: TRBV7-9; D gene: TRBD1
CDR3 DNA: TGTGCCAGCAGCTTAGTTGTTGGGGCAGCCCACTATGGCTACACCTTC; CDR3 protein: CASSLVVGAAHYGYTF; clone size: NA; J gene: TRBJ1-2; V gene: TRBV11-2; D gene: NA
CDR3 DNA: TGTGCCAGCAGCCCGGGAGGCAAAAACATTCAGTACTTC; CDR3 protein: CASSPGGKNIQYF; clone size: NA; J gene: TRBJ2-4; V gene: TRBV7-3; D gene: TRBD2
CDR3 DNA: TGCGCCAGCAGCTTGGAACTAGTCCCGACAGATACGCAGTATTTT; CDR3 protein: CASSLELVPTDTQYF; clone size: NA; J gene: TRBJ2-3; V gene: TRBV5-1; D gene: NA
CDR3 DNA: TGTGCCAGCAGTGACAGGGATAGCAATCAGCCCCAGCATTTT; CDR3 protein: CASSDRDSNQPQHF; clone size: once; J gene: TRBJ1-5; V gene: TRBV6-5; D gene: TRBD1
CDR3 DNA: TGCGCCAGCAGCGATAGGGCAGGGATGATGAACACTGAAGCTTTCTTT; CDR3 protein: CASSDRAGMMNTEAFF; clone size: NA; J gene: TRBJ1-1; V gene: TRBV5-1; D gene: NA
CDR3 DNA: TGTGCCAGTAGTACCACAGGGCGGACGAGTTTTAACACTGAAGCTTTCTTT; CDR3 protein: CASSTTGRTSFNTEAFF; clone size: NA; J gene: TRBJ1-1; V gene: TRBV19; D gene: NA